Following are 10 T cell receptor beta chains from one sample sequenced in a study of T cells in Graves' hyperthyroidism and ophthalmopathy. Researchers amplified the TCR beta CDR3 regions from RNA transcripts. The HTBI primer set drove a first-round RT-PCR of the TCR CDR3. TCRdb itself ran the multiplex PCR reads through MiXCR, one entry per CDR3 protein. The table records 250,000 or so distinct CDR3 sequences, roughly 15% of them present only once. Sequencing was performed on blood. Receptors originate from a woman in her 50s with Graves' hyperthyroidism that later progressed to Graves' ophthalmopathy.

This clonotype occurred many times. The chain links TRBV20-1 to TRBJ1-2; D perhaps matches TRBD1 (6 bases). V was clipped by 3 bases and J by 5 bases, with 16 bases between them. The germline V gene has CDR1 DFQATT and CDR2 SNEGSKA (reference sequence). CDR3 size: 14 residues. The CDR3 loop reads CSASIPTGTYGYTF. The CDR3 DNA reads as TGCAGTGCTAGTATTCCGACAGGAACGTATGGCTACACCTTC.

The chain couples TRBV29-1 to TRBJ1-1; 9 nucleotides match TRBD1. The V segment lost 6 bases and the J segment 11 bases; nucleotides outside the gene matches: 7. Germline V gene data show CDR1 as SQVTM and CDR2 as ANQGSEA. This CDR3 is 11 amino acids long. CDR3 bases: TGCAGCGTGCGGTGGACAGGGGCCGCTTTCTTT. It codes for CSVRWTGAAFF.

The sample holds many counts of this clonotype. Germline and junction disagree at one end, which may indicate a read error. The V and J genes are TRBV7-7 and TRBJ1-2; perhaps TRBD1 as D (5 bases). The germline V gene has CDR1 SSHAT and CDR2 FNYEAQ (reference sequence). CDR3 length equals 15 residues. The chain's CDR3 is CASSTPPGRSYGYTF. The CDR3, as DNA: TGTGCTAGCAGCACCCCCCCGGGACGGTCTTATGGCTACACCTTC.

This clonotype was seen more than once but under ten times. The chain uses TRBV5-4 and TRBJ2-5, with D uncertain. Per the germline V gene, CDR1 is SGHNT and CDR2 is YYREEE (reference sequence). The CDR3 is made up of 14 amino acids. Trimming shortened V by 0 bases and J by 1 base, and 7 bases separated the two germline ends. As DNA, the CDR3 is TGTGCCAGCAGCTTGGCCGGACCCCAAGAGACCCAGTACTTC. It codes for CASSLAGPQETQYF. The full variable domain, rest sourced from reference TRBV5-4 and TRBJ2-5, is ETGVTQSPTHLIKTRGQQVTLRCSSQSGHNTVSWYQQALGQGPQFIFQYYREEENGRGNFPPRFSGLQFPNYSSELNVNALELDDSALYLCASSLAGPQETQYFGPGTRLLVL.

V is TRBV6-1 and J is TRBJ2-6, with D maybe TRBD1 (6 bases). V lost 2 bases to trimming and J lost 1 base, with 18 bases between them. The V gene's germline CDR1 is MNHNS and CDR2 SASEGT. The CDR3 has 19 amino acids. In DNA, the CDR3 is TGTGCCAGCAGTGAAATGTTTAGACAGGCCTTTTCTGGGGCCAACGTCCTGACTTTC. Translation: CASSEMFRQAFSGANVLTF.

This clonotype showed up many times. The genes are TRBV5-1 and TRBJ2-3; 11 nucleotides agree with TRBD2. With V trimmed by 0 bases and J by 2 bases, 5 bases remained unmatched. Germline assignment: CDR1 SGHRS and CDR2 YFSETQ. The CDR3 is 17 residues long. The CDR3 bases are TGCGCCAGCAGCTTGGGGCTAGCGGGAGGCCACACAGATACGCAGTATTTT. Its translation is CASSLGLAGGHTDTQYF.

This clonotype has just a few counts. The J gene is TRBJ2-6, the V gene TRBV6-4, with D possibly TRBD1 on 5 matching bases. CDR3 length equals 16 residues. V was clipped by 6 bases and J by 0 bases, with 12 bases between them. The V gene's germline CDR1 is MRHNA and CDR2 SNTAGT. The CDR3 DNA reads TGTGCCAGCAGCCAACAGGAGCGCTCTGGGGCCAACGTCCTGACTTTC. Residues: CASSQQERSGANVLTF.

This clonotype was found many times. V and J are TRBV6-1 and TRBJ2-5, with D perhaps TRBD2 (5 bases). The V gene's germline CDR1 is MNHNS and CDR2 SASEGT. The CDR3 runs 15 residues. Trimming removed 1 base at V and 6 bases at J, with 15 bases between. In nucleotides, the CDR3 is TGTGCCAGCAGTGAAGATTTAAGCGGCTCGCAGACCCAGTACTTC. Translation: CASSEDLSGSQTQYF.

This clonotype was detected ten times or more. V usage is TRBV5-1 and J usage is TRBJ2-3, with 10 nucleotides matching TRBD2. Per germline, CDR1 SGHRS and CDR2 YFSETQ. The V and J ends lost 0 bases and 2 bases, in that order; junction bases with no gene match: 3. The CDR3 is made up of 16 amino acids. Here the CDR3 DNA reads TGCGCCAGCAGCTTGGGGACTAGCGGTCTCACAGATACGCAGTATTTT. Its protein product is CASSLGTSGLTDTQYF.

Points on this clonotype: A much larger clone is a single base away; this may be a read error. The chain links TRBV6-1 to TRBJ1-2, with TRBD1 matching 11 bases. Germline trimming cut 7 bases from V and 8 bases from J; bases unmatched to any gene: 9. There are 14 residues in the CDR3. Germline V gives CDR1 MNHNS, CDR2 SASEGT. The CDR3 nucleotides read TGTGCCAGCACTCCGGGACAGGGGGTGACCGGCTACACCTTC. This translates into CASTPGQGVTGYTF.